This T cell receptor beta chain was identified in a study of blood T cell repertoires in COVID-19. Generated by immunoSEQ multiplex PCR, the TCRdb table keeps only in-frame clones and is missing some. Of roughly 250,000 clones in the sample, approximately 83% were seen once. This CDR3 contains 14 residues. Germline lookup yields CDR1 LNHDA and CDR2 SQIVND (reference sequence). Between the trimmed V and J ends, which lost 3 bases and 6 bases, there was a span of 14 bases. The sample was peripheral blood. The chain employs TRBV19 and TRBJ1-1; D is uncertain. The source is a woman aged 50 to 60 with acute or convalescent COVID-19. The CDR3 DNA sequence: TGTGCCAGTAGTATTCGGGAGGGTCTCGCTGAAGCTTTCTTT. Protein sequence: CASSIREGLAEAFF.